The 23 T cell receptor beta chains below all came from one sample that was sequenced in a study of blood T cell repertoires in COVID-19. Assay used: immunoSEQ multiplex PCR; TCRdb lists only in-frame clones, some missing. Of roughly 170,000 clones in the sample, roughly 70% were seen once. Sample: peripheral blood. These receptors were obtained from a woman at least 80 years old with acute or convalescent COVID-19.

The chain links TRBV4-1 to TRBJ2-5; the D gene is possibly TRBD1 (5 bases). CDR1 is MGHRA, CDR2 YSYEKL, per germline. Deletions cut 4 bases from V and 2 bases from J, with 11 bases between. The CDR3 runs 14 residues. The CDR3 protein is CASSRLTAQETQYF. The CDR3, as DNA: TGCGCCAGCAGCCGCCTGACAGCACAAGAGACCCAGTACTTC.

The chain carries TRBV12-5 and TRBJ2-7, with TRBD1 matching over 9 bases. Germline CDR1 reads LGHNT; CDR2 reads FRNRAP. J was trimmed by 4 bases and V by 1 base; bases with no gene match: 17. The CDR3 spans 19 residues. CDR3 DNA: TGTGCTAGTGGTTTGGACCGGACAGGGGTTCAAGGATATTGGTACGAGCAGTACTTC. Translation gives CASGLDRTGVQGYWYEQYF.

CDR3 nucleotide sequence: TGTGCCAGCAGCTTGGCTTCCCTCCGCTCCTACGAGCAGTACTTC. Protein sequence: CASSLASLRSYEQYF. The chain employs TRBV5-6 and TRBJ2-7; D gene uncertain. The germline V gene has CDR1 SGHDT and CDR2 YYEEEE. V was pared by 0 bases and J by 0 bases, with 10 bases between. CDR3 length: 15 residues. The entire variable domain, with the rest obtained from reference TRBV5-6 and TRBJ2-7, is as follows: DAGVTQSPTHLIKTRGQQVTLRCSPKSGHDTVSWYQQALGQGPQFIFQYYEEEERQRGNFPDRFSGHQFPNYSSELNVNALLLGDSALYLCASSLASLRSYEQYFGPGTRLTVT.

This chain joins TRBV3-1 (or the pseudogene TRBV3-2) and TRBJ1-1; TRBD1 matches 7 bases. Germline values: CDR1 LGHDT, CDR2 YNNKEL (reference sequence). V gave up 4 bases and J gave up 1 base; unmatched junction bases: 6. The CDR3 loop spans 15 amino acids. The CDR3 loop is CASSRDGQANTEAFF. Written as DNA, the CDR3 is TGTGCCAGCAGCCGAGACGGACAGGCGAACACTGAAGCTTTCTTT.

This rearrangement joins TRBV28 to TRBJ2-2; 10 bases map to TRBD1. V trimming: 5 bases; J trimming: 5 bases; junction bases outside the gene matches: 11. This CDR3 has 17 residues. The germline CDR1 and CDR2 sequences are MDHEN and SYDVKM. The CDR3 is CASSLNPGDRGTGELFF. The DNA for the CDR3 is TGTGCCAGCAGTCTGAATCCCGGGGACAGGGGTACCGGGGAGCTGTTTTTT.

DNA for the CDR3: TGTGCCAGCAGTTTAGCGGGAAGGCTTGACGAGCAGTACTTC. Translating gives CASSLAGRLDEQYF. The chain links TRBV27 to TRBJ2-7; D is possibly TRBD2 (6 bases). CDR3 length: 14 amino acids. Trimming took off 2 bases at V and 5 bases at J, with 13 bases between the two ends. Germline values: CDR1 MNHEY, CDR2 SMNVEV (reference sequence).

This chain links TRBV19 with TRBJ2-6, with D possibly being TRBD1 (6 bases). This CDR3 spans 16 amino acids. Germline CDR1 reads LNHDA; CDR2 reads SQIVND (reference sequence). Trimming stripped 7 bases from V and 4 bases from J, with 17 bases between. The CDR3 coding sequence is TGTGCCAGTACCTCCTATAACAGGGCCGGGGCCAACGTCCTGACTTTC. Translation gives CASTSYNRAGANVLTF.

This clone has a handful of counts. This rearrangement joins TRBV5-1 to TRBJ1-6; maybe TRBD1 (5 bases). The CDR3 loop spans 14 amino acids. Germline CDR1 is SGHRS and CDR2 is YFSETQ. Trimming removed 0 bases from V and 8 bases from J, with 9 bases in between. CDR3 sequence reads: CASSLEGLDSPLHF. The CDR3 nucleotides read TGCGCCAGCAGCTTGGAGGGGTTGGATTCACCCCTCCACTTT.

This clone showed up just a few times. The genes are TRBV20-1 and TRBJ2-1; possibly TRBD2 for D (6 bases). Germline loops: CDR1 DFQATT, CDR2 SNEGSKA (reference sequence). There are 14 residues in the CDR3. V dropped 3 bases and J dropped 2 bases, with 11 bases sitting between them. The CDR3, as DNA: TGCAGTGCTAGTCGGGCGGGGCCCTACAATGAGCAGTTCTTC. Its translation: CSASRAGPYNEQFF.

The gene calls are TRBV5-8 and TRBJ2-2; 9 bases are a match to TRBD1. Germline V CDR1 and CDR2: SGHTS, YDEGEE. J was trimmed by 3 bases and V by 5 bases; bases with no gene match: 8. The CDR3 totals 16 residues. DNA for the CDR3: TGTGCCAGCAGATATAGGACAGGGGTGGACACCGGGGAGCTGTTTTTT. This sequence encodes CASRYRTGVDTGELFF. The variable domain in full, with the rest retrieved from reference TRBV5-8 and TRBJ2-2, is EAGVTQSPTHLIKTRGQQATLRCSPISGHTSVYWYQQALGLGLQFLLWYDEGEERNRGNFPPRFSGRQFPNYSSELNVNALELEDSALYLCASRYRTGVDTGELFFGEGSRLTVL.

This clone occurred a few times. This chain connects TRBV5-5 to TRBJ1-5; D remains unclear. Germline V gene sequence: CDR1 SGHKS, CDR2 YYEKEE (reference sequence). With 2 bases removed from V and 0 bases from J, the gap between germline ends came to 15 bases. The CDR3 has 17 amino acids. The DNA for the CDR3 is TGTGCCAGCAGCTTTAGCGGGTCCCAAGTTAGCAATCAGCCCCAGCATTTT. Protein sequence: CASSFSGSQVSNQPQHF.

DNA for the CDR3: TGTGCCAGCAGCGTATTCGGACTCTACAATGAGCAGTTCTTC. It yields the protein CASSVFGLYNEQFF. This rearrangement joins TRBV9 to TRBJ2-1; the D gene is possibly TRBD2 (5 bases). Germline V gene data show CDR1 as SGDLS and CDR2 as YYNGEE. The CDR3 extends over 14 amino acids. Trimming removed 1 base from V and 3 bases from J, with 8 bases in between. The full variable domain, in which reference TRBV9 and TRBJ2-1 provide the parts outside the CDR3, is DSGVTQTPKHLITATGQRVTLRCSPRSGDLSVYWYQQSLDQGLQFLIQYYNGEERAKGNILERFSAQQFPDLHSELNLSSLELGDSALYFCASSVFGLYNEQFFGPGTRLTVL.

J is TRBJ2-7 and V is TRBV7-8; 10 bases line up with TRBD2. The CDR3 is 16 residues long. V lost 8 bases to trimming and J lost 6 bases; unmatched junction nucleotides: 16. The germline V gene encodes CDR1 SGHVS and CDR2 FQNEAQ. Here the CDR3 DNA reads TGTGCCAGCTACAGCCGAGGGGGGACTAGCGTCTCCGAGCAGTACTTC. This gives the protein CASYSRGGTSVSEQYF.

This chain connects TRBV11-3 to TRBJ2-5; D remains unclear. The germline V gene encodes CDR1 SGHNT and CDR2 YENEEA. V lost 1 base to trimming and J lost 5 bases, with 5 bases between them. The CDR3 contains 12 residues. The CDR3 DNA follows: TGTGCCAGCAGCTTAGGGCAGGAGACCCAGTACTTC. Translation: CASSLGQETQYF. The full variable domain, rest sourced from reference TRBV11-3 and TRBJ2-5, is EAGVVQSPRYKIIEKKQPVAFWCNPISGHNTLYWYLQNLGQGPELLIRYENEEAVDDSQLPKDRFSAERLKGVDSTLKIQPAELGDSAVYLCASSLGQETQYFGPGTRLLVL.

V and J are TRBV12-3 or TRBV12-4 and TRBJ1-5; D is unresolved. V was cut by 1 base and J by 6 bases, with 7 bases left in between. The CDR3 totals 13 residues. CDR3 residues: CASSLESSQPQHF. The CDR3 DNA follows: TGTGCCAGCAGTTTAGAATCGAGTCAGCCCCAGCATTTT.

The genes are TRBV4-2 and TRBJ1-1; tentatively, D is TRBD1 (5 bases). The CDR3 has 14 amino acids. V lost 0 bases and J 10 bases, leaving 15 bases between the germline ends. Germline V gene sequence: CDR1 LGHNA, CDR2 YNFKEQ. In DNA, the CDR3 is TGTGCCAGCAGCCAAGATGGTTGGGGCAGGCTAGCTTTCTTT. Amino acids: CASSQDGWGRLAFF.

The rearrangement uses TRBV5-1 and TRBJ2-3; 7 bases are a match to TRBD2. The CDR3 is 16 amino acids. After removal of 0 bases from V and 6 bases from J, the junction contained 10 bases not matched to a gene. Germline V gene lookup returns CDR1 SGHRS and CDR2 YFSETQ. The CDR3: CASSLGGAGPGDTQYF. For the CDR3, the DNA is TGCGCCAGCAGCTTGGGTGGAGCGGGACCAGGCGATACGCAGTATTTT.

The rearrangement joins TRBV4-3 to TRBJ2-3; 9 bases line up with TRBD2. The CDR3 is made up of 14 amino acids. Per germline, CDR1 LGHNA and CDR2 YSLEER. The V gene end was trimmed by 4 bases and the J gene end by 2 bases; junction bases not matched to a gene: 1. CDR3 loop: CASSLAGATDTQYF. The CDR3 nucleotides are TGCGCCAGCAGCCTAGCGGGAGCCACAGATACGCAGTATTTT.

In this sample, this clone turned up a few times. The chain couples TRBV5-1 to TRBJ1-1, with D perhaps matching TRBD1 (6 bases). Per the germline V gene, CDR1 is SGHRS and CDR2 is YFSETQ. The V end lost 0 bases, the J end lost 1 base, and 7 bases lay between the germline ends. The CDR3 is made up of 14 amino acids. The CDR3 loop reads CASSLGTENTEAFF. As DNA, the CDR3 is TGCGCCAGCAGCTTGGGGACAGAGAACACTGAAGCTTTCTTT. The full variable domain, in which reference TRBV5-1 and TRBJ1-1 provide the parts outside the CDR3, is KAGVTQTPRYLIKTRGQQVTLSCSPISGHRSVSWYQQTPGQGLQFLFEYFSETQRNKGNFPGRFSGRQFSNSRSEMNVSTLELGDSALYLCASSLGTENTEAFFGQGTRLTVV.

The chain couples TRBV30 to TRBJ1-4; no clear D. Trimming left V 6 bases short and J 7 bases short, with 9 bases between. The V gene's germline CDR1 is GTSNPN and CDR2 SVGIG (reference sequence). There are 11 residues in the CDR3. The CDR3 DNA follows: TGTGCCTGCCCCTCCCCTGAAAAACTGTTTTTT. As protein: CACPSPEKLFF. The whole variable domain, filled in from reference TRBV30 and TRBJ1-4, reads SQTIHQWPATLVQPVGSPLSLECTVEGTSNPNLYWYRQAAGRGLQLLFYSVGIGQISSEVPQNLSASRPQDRQFILSSKKLLLSDSGFYLCACPSPEKLFFGSGTQLSVL.

The V and J genes are TRBV10-3 and TRBJ2-1; TRBD1 matches 8 bases. Germline-derived CDR1 and CDR2 are ENHRY and SYGVKD. There are 15 residues in the CDR3. The trim removed 3 bases at V and 7 bases at J, leaving 8 bases unmatched. The chain's CDR3 is CAISEGDRKANEQFF. CDR3 coding DNA: TGTGCCATCAGTGAAGGGGACAGGAAGGCAAATGAGCAGTTCTTC.

CDR3 DNA sequence: TGTGCCAGCAGCATCGGGACAGGGACCTACGAGCAGTACTTC. Protein sequence: CASSIGTGTYEQYF. The chain has TRBV7-2 and TRBJ2-7; 9 positions agree with TRBD1. The V segment lost 5 bases and the J segment 2 bases; nucleotides outside the gene matches: 4. The CDR3 runs to 14 residues. In germline, CDR1 is SGHTA, CDR2 FQGNSA. Full variable domain (rest looked up from reference TRBV7-2 and TRBJ2-7): GAGVSQSPSNKVTEKGKDVELRCDPISGHTALYWYRQSLGQGLEFLIYFQGNSAPDKSGLPSDRFSAERTGGSVSTLTIQRTQQEDSAVYLCASSIGTGTYEQYFGPGTRLTVT.

The chain uses TRBV5-3 and TRBJ1-5; possible D gene TRBD1, 6 bases. TRBV5-3 is placed among ORFs of uncertain function. This CDR3 has 15 residues. V shed 4 bases and J shed 4 bases, with 15 bases lying between them. CDR3 coding DNA: TGTGCCAGAAGCCCGACAGGTTATCTTAATCAGCCCCAGCATTTT. Encoded protein: CARSPTGYLNQPQHF.